This T cell receptor beta chain was recovered during a study of T-cell memory formation after mild COVID-19. Study-level background: Clusters were largely donor specific.

Whole-study findings and limits: Some SARS-CoV-2-responding clones were already detected in memory before infection. Day 15 to 85 contracting clones showed balanced CD4/CD8; day 15 to 37 expanders favored CD4+.

The germline V gene has CDR1 SGHRS and CDR2 YFSETQ. The CDR3 covers 16 residues. Trimming at V came to 4 bases and at J to 3 bases, leaving 10 bases not matched to a gene. One entry per CDR3 protein, called by TCRdb with MiXCR from the 5' RACE reads. The sample lists 150,000 to 200,000 distinct CDR3 sequences; 9.5% to 13% were seen once. A note on this clonotype: The target antigen is unknown.

The source material was PBMCs or a T cell subset sorted from them (not recorded which). The TCR was taken from a man aged 18 to 30 who had mild COVID-19 (a few samples of this study predate the infection). Cell type and time point are not known. The genes are TRBV5-1 and TRBJ2-5; 9 bases fit TRBD2. This CDR3 is CASSPARTSEEETQYF. CDR3 DNA: TGCGCCAGCAGCCCAGCCCGGACTAGCGAAGAAGAGACCCAGTACTTC.